Many counts were recorded for the clone carrying this TCR beta chain. Its antigen is not known. Unique molecular identifiers were incorporated into the prepared TCRbeta library. Using its own MiXCR run on the PCR reads, TCRdb lists one record per CDR3 protein. Of 140,000 to 150,000 distinct CDR3 sequences in the sample, more than 8% were seen once. The source of the sample is a study of T-cell reconstitution after alpha-beta-depleted transplantation in children. Trimming shortened V by 8 bases and J by 1 base, and 11 bases separated the two germline ends. CDR1 is SNHLY and CDR2 is FYNNEI in the germline V gene. The length of the CDR3 is 13 residues. Findings and caveats of the study: Several hundred graft clones that had expanded were reportedly the source of alpha-beta T cells about two months after transplant. T-cell counts and diversity at one year following transplant were attributed mainly to newly produced T cells. High day-60 TCRbeta diversity in some patients came from surviving recipient T cells and thymic progenitors.

This clonotype was obtained from a female patient between 2 and 15 years old who had a stem cell transplant for congenital amegakaryocytic thrombocytopenia, so the T cells may come from the graft donor. V gene TRBV2 combines with J gene TRBJ1-1; D unresolved. The sample was PBMCs, mostly from graft donor cells, taken 180 days after TCRalphabeta/CD19-depleted stem cell transplant. The CDR3 nucleotides read TGTGCCAGCGTAGAAGAGAGGAACACTGAAGCTTTCTTT. The encoded protein is CASVEERNTEAFF.